This T cell receptor beta chain was captured in a study of blood T cell repertoires in COVID-19. At the level of the study: Sources were T cells, B-cell-depleted T cells, or PBMCs; the material itself was cDNA or gDNA.

Under the authors' procedure: Amplifying reference gene primers gave estimates of nucleated cell counts. Sequenced by immunoSEQ multiplex PCR; TCRdb stores in-frame clones only, minus some. Clonal size and the V and J genes are those of that table, whereas D and trimming came from the DNA. The table has approximately 220,000 clones, 85% to 90% seen once. CDR3 length: 14 residues. Looked up from germline, CDR1 is LGHNA and CDR2 is YSLEER. V was cut by 0 bases and J by 3 bases, with 6 bases left in between. Enrolled through a virtual design, the participants were between roughly 18 and 100 years of age and came from 24 US areas. Recovery among Cohort 3 donors was established by two negative PCRs, clearance, or symptom resolution.

The chain has TRBV4-3 and TRBJ1-5; D is uncertain. The receptor's source is a man aged 25 to 40 who had recovered from COVID-19. What was sequenced was PBMCs or T cells enriched from blood (not recorded which). CDR3 amino acids: CASSQDLPNQPQHF. The DNA for the CDR3 is TGCGCCAGCAGCCAAGATCTCCCCAATCAGCCCCAGCATTTT.